One and the same sample provided the 7 T cell receptor beta chains below, sequenced in a study of regulatory T cells in long-lasting Graves disease. Sample time point: persistent/refractory GD, antithyroid drugs over 5 years with positive TRAb. Preparation of the TCR library used RNA extracted from PBMCs. Construction of TCR beta libraries relied on iRepertoire HTBI primers and on Arm-PCR targeting CDR3 regions. TCRdb processed the multiplex PCR reads anew with MiXCR; each CDR3 protein has one entry. The data contain 300,000 to 350,000 distinct CDR3 sequences, 15% to 20% of them singletons. Here the sequenced sample was peripheral blood mononuclear cells (PBMCs), taken when the disease was refractory, from a patient treated with antithyroid drugs. The receptors originated from a female donor with Graves disease.

This clonotype was recorded a few times. The J gene is TRBJ1-5, the V gene TRBV12-3 or TRBV12-4; 8 nucleotides agree with TRBD1. V trimming: 4 bases; J trimming: 1 base; junction bases outside the gene matches: 3. This CDR3 has 15 amino acids. CDR3 region: CASSYGQGSNQPQHF. The CDR3 nucleotides are TGTGCCAGCAGTTACGGACAGGGAAGCAATCAGCCCCAGCATTTT.

This chain links TRBV29-1 with TRBJ2-5, with D perhaps matching TRBD1 (5 bases). Between the trimmed V and J ends, which lost 1 base and 5 bases, there was a span of 8 bases. The CDR3 totals 12 residues. Germline CDR1 SQVTM, CDR2 ANQGSEA. The CDR3, as DNA: TGCAGCGTTGAAGGGGGCCCGGAGACCCAGTACTTC. Protein product: CSVEGGPETQYF.

This clonotype was detected many times. CDR3 protein: CASSLFGGEQYF. The CDR3 DNA sequence: TGTGCCAGCAGCTTATTCGGAGGCGAGCAGTACTTC. The chain recombines TRBV13 with TRBJ2-7, with D possibly TRBD2 on 5 matching bases. Trimming removed 2 bases at V and 6 bases at J, with 8 bases between. Looked up from germline, CDR1 is PRHDT and CDR2 is FYEKMQ (reference sequence). This CDR3 contains 12 residues.

For this clonotype: A much larger clone differs by one base, so this may be a read error. Here the CDR3 reads CTSSLTTEAFF. DNA of the CDR3: TGTACCAGCAGTCTGACGACTGAAGCTTTCTTT. The rearrangement uses TRBV12-3 or TRBV12-4 and TRBJ1-1; D gene uncertain. This CDR3 is 11 amino acids long.

In the case of this clonotype: A junction end diverges from the germline sequence, so it may reflect a read error. The V call is TRBV12-3 or TRBV12-4, the J call TRBJ2-2, with D perhaps matching TRBD2 (5 bases). The CDR3 runs to 15 residues. CDR3 residues: CASSVSLVQTGELLF. In DNA form, the CDR3 reads TGTGCCAGCAGTGTTTCCCTGGTGCAAACCGGGGAGCTGCTTTTT.

The chain employs TRBV6-9 and TRBJ1-5; D remains unclear. Germline lookup yields CDR1 MNHGY and CDR2 SVAAGI. CDR3 length equals 14 residues. V was pared by 3 bases and J by 5 bases, with 11 bases between. The CDR3 nucleotides read TGTGCCAGCAGTTACTACAGAGACTATCAGCCCCAGCATTTT. This encodes CASSYYRDYQPQHF.

This clonotype was seen ten or more times. V is TRBV27 and J is TRBJ1-1; TRBD1 aligns across 7 bases. Germline lookup yields CDR1 MNHEY and CDR2 SMNVEV (reference sequence). The CDR3 has 13 residues. J gave up 7 bases and V 5 bases, and 7 bases lay outside the gene matches. The CDR3 here is CASSLIGTVEAFF. Here the CDR3 DNA reads TGTGCCAGCAGTCTTATCGGGACAGTTGAAGCTTTCTTT.